The source of this TCR beta chain is a study of OX40 agonist ivuxolimab in advanced cancers. For the study at large: An anti-OX40 (CD134) antibody with agonistic activity, ivuxolimab, was administered to patients. Study-wide results and caveats: Partial responders at 0.1-3.0 mg/kg had among the lowest clonal expansion. In the expanded peripheral T cells, antigen specificity was never determined.

Comment on this clone: Its target is not known.

Clones were sequenced by immunoSEQ multiplex PCR, and TCRdb holds only the in-frame ones, with some missing. Here the sample spans roughly 57,000 clones, around 85% being singletons. Here the sequenced sample was CD4+ or CD8+ T cells sorted from blood, taken in a trial of the OX40 agonist ivuxolimab. This TCR was sampled from an adult with an advanced solid tumor such as melanoma, head and neck, liver or kidney cancer.

CDR3 region: CATRDRGSTEAFF. DNA for the CDR3: TGTGCCACAAGGGACAGGGGTTCCACTGAAGCTTTCTTT. J is TRBJ1-1 and V is TRBV6-5; the match to TRBD1 covers 10 bases. The CDR3 covers 13 residues. V lost 10 bases to trimming and J lost 4 bases; unmatched junction nucleotides: 6. CDR1 is MNHEY, CDR2 SVGAGI, per germline.